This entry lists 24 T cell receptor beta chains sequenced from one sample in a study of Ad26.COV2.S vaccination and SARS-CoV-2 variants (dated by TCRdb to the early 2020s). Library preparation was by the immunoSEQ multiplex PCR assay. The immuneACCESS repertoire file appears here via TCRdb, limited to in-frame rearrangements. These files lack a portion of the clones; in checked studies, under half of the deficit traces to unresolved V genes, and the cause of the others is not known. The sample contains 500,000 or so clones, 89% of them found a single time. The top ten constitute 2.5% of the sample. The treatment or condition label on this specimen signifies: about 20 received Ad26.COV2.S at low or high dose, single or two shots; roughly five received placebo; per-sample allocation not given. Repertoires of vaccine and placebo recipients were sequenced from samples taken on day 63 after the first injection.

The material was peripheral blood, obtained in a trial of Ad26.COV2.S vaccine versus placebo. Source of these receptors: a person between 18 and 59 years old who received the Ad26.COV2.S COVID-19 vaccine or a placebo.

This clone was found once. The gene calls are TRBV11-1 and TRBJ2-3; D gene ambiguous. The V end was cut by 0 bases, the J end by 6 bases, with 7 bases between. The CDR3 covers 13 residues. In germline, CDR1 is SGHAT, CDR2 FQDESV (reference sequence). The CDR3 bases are TGTGCCAGCAGCTTAGCCCCCACGGATACGCAGTATTTT. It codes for CASSLAPTDTQYF.

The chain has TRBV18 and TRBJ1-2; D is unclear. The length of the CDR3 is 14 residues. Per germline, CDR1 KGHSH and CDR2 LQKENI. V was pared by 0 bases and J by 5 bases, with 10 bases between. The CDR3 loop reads CASSPPYREYGYTF. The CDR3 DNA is TGTGCCAGCTCACCACCGTACAGAGAATATGGCTACACCTTC.

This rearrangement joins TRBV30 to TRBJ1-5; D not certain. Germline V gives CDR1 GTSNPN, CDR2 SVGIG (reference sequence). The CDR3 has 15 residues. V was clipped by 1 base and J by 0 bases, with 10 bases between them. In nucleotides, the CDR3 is TGTGCCTGGAGTGACCCCCCAATTAGCAATCAGCCCCAGCATTTT. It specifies CAWSDPPISNQPQHF. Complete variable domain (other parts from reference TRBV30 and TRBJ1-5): SQTIHQWPATLVQPVGSPLSLECTVEGTSNPNLYWYRQAAGRGLQLLFYSVGIGQISSEVPQNLSASRPQDRQFILSSKKLLLSDSGFYLCAWSDPPISNQPQHFGDGTRLSIL.

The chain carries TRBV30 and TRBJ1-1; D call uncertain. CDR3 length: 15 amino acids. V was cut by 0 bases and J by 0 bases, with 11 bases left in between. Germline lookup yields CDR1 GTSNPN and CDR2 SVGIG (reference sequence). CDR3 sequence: CAWSVPRELNTEAFF. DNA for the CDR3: TGTGCCTGGAGTGTACCGAGGGAGTTGAACACTGAAGCTTTCTTT.

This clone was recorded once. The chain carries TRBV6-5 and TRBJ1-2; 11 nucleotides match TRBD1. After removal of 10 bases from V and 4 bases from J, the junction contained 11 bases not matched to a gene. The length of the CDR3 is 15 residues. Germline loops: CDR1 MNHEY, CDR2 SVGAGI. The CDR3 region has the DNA TGTGCCACACAAAAGGACAGGGGGCTAGGCTATGGCTACACCTTC. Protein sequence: CATQKDRGLGYGYTF.

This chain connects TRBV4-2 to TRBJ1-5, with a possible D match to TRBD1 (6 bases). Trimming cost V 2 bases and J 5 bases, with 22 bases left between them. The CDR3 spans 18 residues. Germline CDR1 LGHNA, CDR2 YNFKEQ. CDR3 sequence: CASSQPNPGGATYQPQHF. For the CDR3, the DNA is TGTGCCAGCAGCCAACCCAATCCGGGGGGGGCGACTTATCAGCCCCAGCATTTT.

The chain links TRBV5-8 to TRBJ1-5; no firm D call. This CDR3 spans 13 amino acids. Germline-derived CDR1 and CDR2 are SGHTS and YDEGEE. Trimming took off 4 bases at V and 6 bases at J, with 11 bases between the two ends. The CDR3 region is CASSAVGGQPQHF. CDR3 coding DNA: TGTGCCAGCAGCGCCGTTGGTGGTCAGCCCCAGCATTTT.

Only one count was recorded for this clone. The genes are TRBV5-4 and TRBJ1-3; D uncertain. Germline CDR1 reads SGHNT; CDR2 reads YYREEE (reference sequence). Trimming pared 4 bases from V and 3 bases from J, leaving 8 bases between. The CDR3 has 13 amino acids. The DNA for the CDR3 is TGTGCCAGCAGCCCGGTGGGTGGAAACACCATATATTTT. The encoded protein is CASSPVGGNTIYF.

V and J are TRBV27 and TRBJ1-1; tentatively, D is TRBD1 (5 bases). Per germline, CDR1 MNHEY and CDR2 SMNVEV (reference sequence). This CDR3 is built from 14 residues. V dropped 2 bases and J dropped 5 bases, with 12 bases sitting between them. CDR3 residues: CASSLRRGATEAFF. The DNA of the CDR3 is TGTGCCAGCAGTTTAAGGAGGGGAGCAACTGAAGCTTTCTTT.

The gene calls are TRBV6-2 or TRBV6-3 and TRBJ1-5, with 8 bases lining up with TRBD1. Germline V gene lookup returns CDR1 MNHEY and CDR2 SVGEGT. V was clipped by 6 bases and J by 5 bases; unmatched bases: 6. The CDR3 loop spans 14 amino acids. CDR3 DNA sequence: TGTGCCAGCAGCGCAGGGGGCGGCTATCAGCCCCAGCATTTT. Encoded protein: CASSAGGGYQPQHF.

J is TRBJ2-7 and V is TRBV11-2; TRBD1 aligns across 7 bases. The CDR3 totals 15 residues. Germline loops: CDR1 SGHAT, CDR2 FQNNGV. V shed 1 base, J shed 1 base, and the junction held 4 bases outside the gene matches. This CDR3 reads CASSLVGGRSYEQYF. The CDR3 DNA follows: TGTGCCAGCAGCTTAGTAGGGGGCCGATCCTACGAGCAGTACTTC.

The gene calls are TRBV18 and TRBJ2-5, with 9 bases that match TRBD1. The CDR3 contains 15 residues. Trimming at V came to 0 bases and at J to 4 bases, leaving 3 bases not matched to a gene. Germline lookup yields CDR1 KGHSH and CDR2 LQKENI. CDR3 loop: CASSPPGQGRETQYF. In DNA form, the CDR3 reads TGTGCCAGCTCACCACCGGGACAGGGTCGAGAGACCCAGTACTTC.

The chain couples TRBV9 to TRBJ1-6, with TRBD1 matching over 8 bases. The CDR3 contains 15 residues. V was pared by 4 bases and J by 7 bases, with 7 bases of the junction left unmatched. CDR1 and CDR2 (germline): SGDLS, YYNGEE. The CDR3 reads CASSSGQGGNSPLHF. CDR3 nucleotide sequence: TGTGCCAGCAGCTCCGGACAGGGTGGCAATTCACCCCTCCACTTT.

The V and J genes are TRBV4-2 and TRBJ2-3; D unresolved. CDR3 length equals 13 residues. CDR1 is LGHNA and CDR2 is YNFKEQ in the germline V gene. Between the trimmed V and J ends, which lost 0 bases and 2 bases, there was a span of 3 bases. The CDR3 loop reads CASSQEFTDTQYF. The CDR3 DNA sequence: TGTGCCAGCAGCCAAGAGTTCACAGATACGCAGTATTTT.

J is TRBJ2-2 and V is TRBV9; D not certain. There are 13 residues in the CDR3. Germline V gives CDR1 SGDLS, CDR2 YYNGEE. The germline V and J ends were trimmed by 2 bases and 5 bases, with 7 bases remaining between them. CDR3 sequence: CASSVSGTGELFF. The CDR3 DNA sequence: TGTGCCAGCAGCGTTTCGGGTACCGGGGAGCTGTTTTTT.

This CDR3 reads CAISPGLGLEQYV. Here the CDR3 DNA reads TGTGCCATCAGTCCAGGACTAGGTCTCGAGCAGTACGTC. This chain uses TRBV10-3 with TRBJ2-7; 7 nucleotides agree with TRBD2. V lost 5 bases to trimming and J lost 6 bases; unmatched junction nucleotides: 7. The CDR3 consists of 13 residues. The V gene's germline CDR1 is ENHRY and CDR2 SYGVKD.

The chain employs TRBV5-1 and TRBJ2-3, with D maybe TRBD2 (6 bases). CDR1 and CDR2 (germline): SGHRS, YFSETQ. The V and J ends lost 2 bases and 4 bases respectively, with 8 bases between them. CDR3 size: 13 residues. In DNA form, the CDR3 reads TGCGCCAGCAGCTTTCTAGCGCCAGATACGCAGTATTTT. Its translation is CASSFLAPDTQYF. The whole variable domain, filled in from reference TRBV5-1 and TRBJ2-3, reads KAGVTQTPRYLIKTRGQQVTLSCSPISGHRSVSWYQQTPGQGLQFLFEYFSETQRNKGNFPGRFSGRQFSNSRSEMNVSTLELGDSALYLCASSFLAPDTQYFGPGTRLTVL.

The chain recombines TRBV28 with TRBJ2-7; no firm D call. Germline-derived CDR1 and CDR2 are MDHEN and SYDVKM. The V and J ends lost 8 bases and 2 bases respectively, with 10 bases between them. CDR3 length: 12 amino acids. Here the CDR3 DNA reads TGTGCCAGCCGTGGAGACGCCTACGAGCAGTACTTC. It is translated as CASRGDAYEQYF. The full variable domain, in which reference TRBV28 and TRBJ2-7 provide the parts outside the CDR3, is DVKVTQSSRYLVKRTGEKVFLECVQDMDHENMFWYRQDPGLGLRLIYFSYDVKMKEKGDIPEGYSVSREKKERFSLILESASTNQTSMYLCASRGDAYEQYFGPGTRLTVT.

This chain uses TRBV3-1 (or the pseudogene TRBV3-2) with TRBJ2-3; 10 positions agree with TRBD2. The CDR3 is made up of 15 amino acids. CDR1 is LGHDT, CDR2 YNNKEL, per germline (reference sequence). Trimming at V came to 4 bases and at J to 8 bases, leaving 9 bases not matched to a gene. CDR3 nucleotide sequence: TGTGCCAGCAGCCCCCGAGTAGCGGGAGGACTTACGCAGTATTTT. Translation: CASSPRVAGGLTQYF.

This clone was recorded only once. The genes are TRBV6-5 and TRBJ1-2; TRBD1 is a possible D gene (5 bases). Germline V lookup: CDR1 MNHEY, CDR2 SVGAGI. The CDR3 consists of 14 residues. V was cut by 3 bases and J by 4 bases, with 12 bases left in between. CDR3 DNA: TGTGCCAGCAGTTATGGAACAGGAGTCTATGGCTACACCTTC. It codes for CASSYGTGVYGYTF.

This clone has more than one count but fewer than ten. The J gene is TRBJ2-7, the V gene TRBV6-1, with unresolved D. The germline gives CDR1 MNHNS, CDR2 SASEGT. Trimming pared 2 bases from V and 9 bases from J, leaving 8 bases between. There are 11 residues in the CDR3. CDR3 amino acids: CASSEWSWQYF. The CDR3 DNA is TGTGCCAGCAGTGAATGGAGTTGGCAGTACTTC.

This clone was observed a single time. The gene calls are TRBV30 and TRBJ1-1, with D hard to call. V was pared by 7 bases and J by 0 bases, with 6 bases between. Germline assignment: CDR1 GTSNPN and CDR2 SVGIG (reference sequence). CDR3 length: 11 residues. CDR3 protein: CASSLNTEAFF. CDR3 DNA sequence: TGTGCCTCCTCCTTGAACACTGAAGCTTTCTTT.

The CDR3 loop reads CASSLARTGKYEQYF. The CDR3 nucleotides read TGTGCCAGCAGCTTAGCTCGGACAGGGAAGTACGAGCAGTACTTC. The gene calls are TRBV7-2 and TRBJ2-7, with TRBD1 matching 8 bases. Germline lookup yields CDR1 SGHTA and CDR2 FQGNSA. The ends lost 0 bases at V and 4 bases at J; junction bases unmatched: 5. This CDR3 is 15 amino acids long.

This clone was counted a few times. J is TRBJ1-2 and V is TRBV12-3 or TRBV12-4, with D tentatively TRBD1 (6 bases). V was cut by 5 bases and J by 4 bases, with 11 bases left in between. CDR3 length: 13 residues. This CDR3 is CASSPGDLYGYTF. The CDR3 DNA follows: TGTGCCAGCAGTCCAGGGGACCTCTATGGCTACACCTTC.